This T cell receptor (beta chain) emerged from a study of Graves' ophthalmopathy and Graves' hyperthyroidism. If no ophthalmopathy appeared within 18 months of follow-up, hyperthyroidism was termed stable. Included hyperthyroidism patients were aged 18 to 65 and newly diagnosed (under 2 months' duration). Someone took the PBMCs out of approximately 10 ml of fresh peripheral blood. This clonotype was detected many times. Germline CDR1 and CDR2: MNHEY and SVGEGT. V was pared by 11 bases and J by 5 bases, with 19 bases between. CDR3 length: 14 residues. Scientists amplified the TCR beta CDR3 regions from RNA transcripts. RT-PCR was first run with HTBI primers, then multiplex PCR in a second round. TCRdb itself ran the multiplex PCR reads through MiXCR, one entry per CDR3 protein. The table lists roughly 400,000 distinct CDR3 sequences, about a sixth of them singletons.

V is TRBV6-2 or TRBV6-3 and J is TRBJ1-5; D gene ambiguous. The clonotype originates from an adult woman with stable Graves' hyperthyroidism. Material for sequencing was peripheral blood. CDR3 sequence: CALRLGRWDQPQHF. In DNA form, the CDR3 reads TGTGCCTTGAGGCTGGGTAGGTGGGATCAGCCCCAGCATTTT.